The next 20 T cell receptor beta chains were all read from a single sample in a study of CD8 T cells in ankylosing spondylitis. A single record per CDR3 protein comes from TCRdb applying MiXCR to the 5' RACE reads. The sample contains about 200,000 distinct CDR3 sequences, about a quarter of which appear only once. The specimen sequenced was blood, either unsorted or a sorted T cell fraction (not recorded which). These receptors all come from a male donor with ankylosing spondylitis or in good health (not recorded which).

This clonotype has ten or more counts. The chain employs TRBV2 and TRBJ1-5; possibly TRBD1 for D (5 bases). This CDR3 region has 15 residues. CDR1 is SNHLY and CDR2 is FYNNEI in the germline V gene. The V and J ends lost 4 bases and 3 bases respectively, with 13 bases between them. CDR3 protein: CASSGAGRSNQPQHF. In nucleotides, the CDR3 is TGTGCCAGCAGTGGGGCAGGGCGTTCCAATCAGCCCCAGCATTTT. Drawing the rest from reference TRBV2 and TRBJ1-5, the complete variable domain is EPEVTQTPSHQVTQMGQEVILRCVPISNHLYFYWYRQILGQKVEFLVSFYNNEISEKSEIFDDQFSVERPDGSNFTLKIRSTKLEDSAMYFCASSGAGRSNQPQHFGDGTRLSIL.

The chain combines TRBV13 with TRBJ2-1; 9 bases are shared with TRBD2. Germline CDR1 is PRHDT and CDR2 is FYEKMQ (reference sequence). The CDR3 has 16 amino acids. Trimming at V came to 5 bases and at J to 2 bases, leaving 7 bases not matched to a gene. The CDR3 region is CASSVVRTSAYNEQFF. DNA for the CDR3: TGTGCCAGCAGCGTAGTCCGGACTAGCGCCTACAATGAGCAGTTCTTC.

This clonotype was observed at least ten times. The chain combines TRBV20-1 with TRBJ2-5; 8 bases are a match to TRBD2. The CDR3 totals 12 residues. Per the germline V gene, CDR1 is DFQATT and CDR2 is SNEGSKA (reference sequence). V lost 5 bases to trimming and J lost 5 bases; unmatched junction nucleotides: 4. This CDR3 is CSAPGGVETQYF. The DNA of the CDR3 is TGCAGTGCTCCGGGGGGGGTTGAGACCCAGTACTTC.

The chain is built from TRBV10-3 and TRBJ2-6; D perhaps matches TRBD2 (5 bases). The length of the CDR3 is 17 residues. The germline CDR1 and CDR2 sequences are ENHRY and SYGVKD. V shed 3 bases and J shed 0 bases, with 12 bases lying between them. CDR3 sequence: CAISDPTGDSGANVLTF. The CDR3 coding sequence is TGTGCCATCAGTGATCCCACCGGGGACTCTGGGGCCAACGTCCTGACTTTC.

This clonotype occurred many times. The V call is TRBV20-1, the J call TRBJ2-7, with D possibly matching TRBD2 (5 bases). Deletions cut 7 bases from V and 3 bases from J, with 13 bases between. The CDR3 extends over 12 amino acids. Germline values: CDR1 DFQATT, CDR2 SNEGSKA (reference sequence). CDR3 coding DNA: TGCAGTGGAGCAATTAGCGACTACGAGCAGTACTTC. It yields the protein CSGAISDYEQYF.

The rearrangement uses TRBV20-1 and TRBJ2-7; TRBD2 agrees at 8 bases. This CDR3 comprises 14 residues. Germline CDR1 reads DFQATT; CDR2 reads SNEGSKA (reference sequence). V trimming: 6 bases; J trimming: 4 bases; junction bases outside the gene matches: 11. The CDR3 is CSAQTGLELYEQYF. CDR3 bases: TGCAGTGCGCAAACGGGACTAGAACTATACGAGCAGTACTTC.

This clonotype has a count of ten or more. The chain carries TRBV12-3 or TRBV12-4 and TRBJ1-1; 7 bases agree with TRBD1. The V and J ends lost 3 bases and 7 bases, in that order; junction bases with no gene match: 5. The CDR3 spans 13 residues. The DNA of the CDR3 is TGTGCCAGCAGTTTGGGACAGACCCTTGAAGCTTTCTTT. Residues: CASSLGQTLEAFF.

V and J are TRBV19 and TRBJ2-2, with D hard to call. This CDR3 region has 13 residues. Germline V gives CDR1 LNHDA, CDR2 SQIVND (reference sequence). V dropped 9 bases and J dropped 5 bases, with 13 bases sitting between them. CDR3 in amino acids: CASAPTRTGELFF. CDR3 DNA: TGTGCCAGCGCTCCCACCCGAACCGGGGAGCTGTTTTTT. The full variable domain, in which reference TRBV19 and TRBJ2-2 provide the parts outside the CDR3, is DGGITQSPKYLFRKEGQNVTLSCEQNLNHDAMYWYRQDPGQGLRLIYYSQIVNDFQKGDIAEGYSVSREKKESFPLTVTSAQKNPTAFYLCASAPTRTGELFFGEGSRLTVL.

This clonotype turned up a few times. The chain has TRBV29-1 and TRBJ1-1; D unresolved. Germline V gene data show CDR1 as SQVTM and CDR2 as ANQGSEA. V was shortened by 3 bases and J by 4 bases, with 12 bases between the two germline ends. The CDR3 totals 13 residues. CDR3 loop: CSVDYGRGTEAFF. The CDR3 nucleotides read TGCAGCGTTGATTATGGGCGAGGCACTGAAGCTTTCTTT.

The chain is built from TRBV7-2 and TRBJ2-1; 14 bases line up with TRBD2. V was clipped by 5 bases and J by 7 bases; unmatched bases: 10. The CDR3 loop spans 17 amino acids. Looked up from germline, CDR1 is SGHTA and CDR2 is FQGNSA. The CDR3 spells CASSLGLAGGRGNEQFF. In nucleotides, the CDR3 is TGTGCCAGCAGCCTTGGACTAGCGGGAGGCCGGGGGAATGAGCAGTTCTTC. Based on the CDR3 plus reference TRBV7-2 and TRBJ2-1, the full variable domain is GAGVSQSPSNKVTEKGKDVELRCDPISGHTALYWYRQSLGQGLEFLIYFQGNSAPDKSGLPSDRFSAERTGGSVSTLTIQRTQQEDSAVYLCASSLGLAGGRGNEQFFGPGTRLTVL.

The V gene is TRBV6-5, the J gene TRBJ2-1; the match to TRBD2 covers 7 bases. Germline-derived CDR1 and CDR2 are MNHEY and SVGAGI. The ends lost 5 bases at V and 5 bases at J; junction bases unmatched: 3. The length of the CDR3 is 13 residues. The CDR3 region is CASSGTKNNEQFF. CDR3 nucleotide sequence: TGTGCCAGCAGTGGGACTAAGAACAATGAGCAGTTCTTC.

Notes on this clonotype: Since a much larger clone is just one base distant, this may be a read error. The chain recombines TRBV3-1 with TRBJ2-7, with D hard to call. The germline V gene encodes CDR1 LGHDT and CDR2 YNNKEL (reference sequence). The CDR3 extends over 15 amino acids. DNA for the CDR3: TGTGCCAGCTGCCAAGAGGTAGGGTCCTCCTACGAGCAGTACTTC. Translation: CASCQEVGSSYEQYF.

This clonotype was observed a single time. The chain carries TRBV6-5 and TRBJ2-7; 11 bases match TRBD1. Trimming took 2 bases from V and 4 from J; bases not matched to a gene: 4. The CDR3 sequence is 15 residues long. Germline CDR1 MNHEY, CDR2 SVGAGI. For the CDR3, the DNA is TGTGCCAGCAGTTACCGGGACAGGGGGAGGTACGAGCAGTACTTC. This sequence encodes CASSYRDRGRYEQYF.

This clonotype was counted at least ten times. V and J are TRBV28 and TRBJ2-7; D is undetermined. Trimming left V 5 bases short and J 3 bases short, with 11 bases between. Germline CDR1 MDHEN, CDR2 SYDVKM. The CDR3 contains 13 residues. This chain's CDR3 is CASSLSTVYEQYF. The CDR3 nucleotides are TGTGCCAGCAGTCTGTCAACTGTCTACGAGCAGTACTTC.

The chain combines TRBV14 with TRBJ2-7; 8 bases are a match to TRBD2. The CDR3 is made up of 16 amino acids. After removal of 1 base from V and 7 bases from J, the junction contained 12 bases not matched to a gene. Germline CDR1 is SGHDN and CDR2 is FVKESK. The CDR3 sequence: CASSQVGGTRSSEQYF. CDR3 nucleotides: TGTGCCAGCAGCCAAGTAGGTGGGACTAGGAGTTCGGAGCAGTACTTC.

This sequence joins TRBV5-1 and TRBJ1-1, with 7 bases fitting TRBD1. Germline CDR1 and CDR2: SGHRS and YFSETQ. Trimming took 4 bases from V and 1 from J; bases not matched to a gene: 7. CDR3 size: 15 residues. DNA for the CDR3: TGCGCCAGCAGCACTCGACAGGGAAGGAACACTGAAGCTTTCTTT. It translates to CASSTRQGRNTEAFF.

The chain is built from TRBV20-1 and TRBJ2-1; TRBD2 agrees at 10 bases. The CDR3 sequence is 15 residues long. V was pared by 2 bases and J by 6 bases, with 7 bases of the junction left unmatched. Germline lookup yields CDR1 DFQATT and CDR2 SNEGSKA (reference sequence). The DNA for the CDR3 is TGCAGTGCTAGACTCCTAGCGGGAGCCTCCAATGAGCAGTTCTTC. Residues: CSARLLAGASNEQFF.

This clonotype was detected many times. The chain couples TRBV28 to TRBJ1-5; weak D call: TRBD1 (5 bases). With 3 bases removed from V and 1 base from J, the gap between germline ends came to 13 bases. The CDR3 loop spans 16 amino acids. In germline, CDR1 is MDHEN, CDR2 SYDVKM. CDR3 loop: CASSLGGWPSNQPQHF. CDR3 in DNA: TGTGCCAGCAGTTTGGGGGGGTGGCCAAGCAATCAGCCCCAGCATTTT.

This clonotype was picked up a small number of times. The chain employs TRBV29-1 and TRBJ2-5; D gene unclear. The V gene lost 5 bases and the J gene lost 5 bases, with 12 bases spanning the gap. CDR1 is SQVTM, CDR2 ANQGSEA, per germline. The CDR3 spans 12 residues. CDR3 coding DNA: TGCAGCGTTACTAACAGTATGGAGACCCAGTACTTC. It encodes CSVTNSMETQYF. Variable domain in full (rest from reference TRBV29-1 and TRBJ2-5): SAVISQKPSRDICQRGTSLTIQCQVDSQVTMMFWYRQQPGQSLTLIATANQGSEATYESGFVIDKFPISRPNLTFSTLTVSNMSPEDSSIYLCSVTNSMETQYFGPGTRLLVL.

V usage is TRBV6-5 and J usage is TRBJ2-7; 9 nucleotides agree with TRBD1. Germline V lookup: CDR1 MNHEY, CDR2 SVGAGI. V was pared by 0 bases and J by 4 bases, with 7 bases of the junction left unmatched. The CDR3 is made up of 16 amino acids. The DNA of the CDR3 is TGTGCCAGCAGTTACTCGAACGGACAGGGGCATTACGAGCAGTACTTC. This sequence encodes CASSYSNGQGHYEQYF.